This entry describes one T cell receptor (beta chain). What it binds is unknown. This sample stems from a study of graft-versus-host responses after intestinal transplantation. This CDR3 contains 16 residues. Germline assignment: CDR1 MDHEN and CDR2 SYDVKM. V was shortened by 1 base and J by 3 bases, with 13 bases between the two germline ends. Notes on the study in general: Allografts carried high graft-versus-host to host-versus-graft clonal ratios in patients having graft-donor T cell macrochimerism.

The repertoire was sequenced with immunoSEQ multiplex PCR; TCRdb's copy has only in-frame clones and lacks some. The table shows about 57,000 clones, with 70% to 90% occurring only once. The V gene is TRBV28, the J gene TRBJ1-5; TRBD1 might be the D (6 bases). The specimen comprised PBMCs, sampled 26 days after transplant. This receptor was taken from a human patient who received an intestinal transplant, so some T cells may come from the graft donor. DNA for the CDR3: TGTGCCAGCAGTTTATCACAGGGAACGTCCAATCAGCCCCAGCATTTT. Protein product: CASSLSQGTSNQPQHF.